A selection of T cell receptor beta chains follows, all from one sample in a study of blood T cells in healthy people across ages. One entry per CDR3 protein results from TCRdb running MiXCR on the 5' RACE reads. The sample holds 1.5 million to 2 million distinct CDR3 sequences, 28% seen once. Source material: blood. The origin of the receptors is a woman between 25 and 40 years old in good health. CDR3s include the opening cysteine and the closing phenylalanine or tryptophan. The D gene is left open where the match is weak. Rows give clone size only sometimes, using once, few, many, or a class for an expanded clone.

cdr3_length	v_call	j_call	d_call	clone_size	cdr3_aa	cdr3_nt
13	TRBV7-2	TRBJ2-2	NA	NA	CASSLQHAEELFF	TGTGCCAGCAGCTTGCAACACGCAGAGGAGCTGTTTTTT
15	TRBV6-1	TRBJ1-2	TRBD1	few	CASIPDRGKIYGYTF	TGTGCCAGCATACCGGACAGGGGGAAGATCTATGGCTACACCTTC
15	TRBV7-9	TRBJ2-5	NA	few	CASSLGAAYQEAQYF	TGTGCCAGCAGCTTAGGCGCAGCATACCAAGAGGCCCAGTACTTC
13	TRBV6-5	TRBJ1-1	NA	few	CASSSGTGTEAFF	TGTGCCAGCAGTTCAGGAACAGGCACTGAAGCTTTCTTT
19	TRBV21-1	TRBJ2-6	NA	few	CASSNDRDTKISGANVLTF	TGTGCCAGCAGCAACGACCGGGACACAAAAATCTCTGGGGCCAACGTCCTGACTTTC
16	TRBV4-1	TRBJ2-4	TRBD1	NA	CASSGTGNGPKNIQYF	TGCGCCAGCAGCGGGACAGGGAACGGACCCAAAAACATTCAGTACTTC
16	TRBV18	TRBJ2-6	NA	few	CASSPVGFRGANVLTF	TGTGCCAGCTCACCGGTGGGGTTCCGAGGGGCCAACGTCCTGACTTTC
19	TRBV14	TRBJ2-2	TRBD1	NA	CASSHKRQGNPINTGELFF	TGTGCCAGCAGCCACAAGCGACAGGGGAACCCTATCAACACCGGGGAGCTGTTTTTT
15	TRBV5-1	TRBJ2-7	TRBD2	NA	CASAVASGSSYEQYF	TGCGCCAGCGCGGTTGCTAGCGGAAGCTCCTACGAGCAGTACTTC
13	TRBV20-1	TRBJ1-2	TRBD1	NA	CSANWGQGFGYTF	TGCAGTGCCAACTGGGGACAGGGGTTTGGCTACACCTTC
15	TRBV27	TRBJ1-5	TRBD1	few	CASSSTGQGRQPQHF	TGTGCCAGCAGTTCAACAGGACAGGGAAGACAGCCCCAGCATTTT
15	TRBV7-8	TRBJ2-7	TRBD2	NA	CASSFRAGGGYEQYF	TGTGCCAGCAGCTTCCGAGCGGGAGGAGGCTACGAGCAGTACTTC
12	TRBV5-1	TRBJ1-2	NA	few	CASSLERFGYTF	TGCGCCAGCAGCTTGGAGCGTTTCGGCTACACCTTC
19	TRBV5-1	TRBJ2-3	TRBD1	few	CASSKGQGAIPTSTDTQYF	TGCGCCAGCAGCAAGGGACAGGGGGCGATTCCGACTAGCACAGATACGCAGTATTTT
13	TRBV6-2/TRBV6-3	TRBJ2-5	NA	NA	CASSYSGVKTQYF	TGTGCCAGCAGTTATTCGGGAGTCAAGACCCAGTACTTC
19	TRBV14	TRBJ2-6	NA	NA	CASSHGTGRLSSGANVLTF	TGTGCCAGCAGCCATGGAACAGGACGGCTGAGCTCTGGGGCCAACGTCCTGACTTTC
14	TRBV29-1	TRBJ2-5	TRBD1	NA	CIVLTRGRSETQYF	TGCATTGTCTTGACGAGGGGGCGTTCCGAGACCCAGTACTTC
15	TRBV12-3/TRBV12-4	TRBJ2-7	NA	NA	CASSPRGRASYEQCF	TGTGCCAGCAGTCCACGAGGCCGAGCGTCCTACGAGCAGTGCTTC
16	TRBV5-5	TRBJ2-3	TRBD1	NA	CASSYQGVWGTDTQYF	TGTGCCAGCAGCTATCAGGGGGTTTGGGGCACAGATACGCAGTATTTT
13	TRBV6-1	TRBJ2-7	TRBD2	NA	CTSRAGDVYEQYF	TGTACCAGCAGGGCGGGGGACGTTTACGAGCAGTACTTT
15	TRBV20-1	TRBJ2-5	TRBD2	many	CSATPSGRAMETQYF	TGCAGTGCTACGCCTAGCGGGAGGGCGATGGAGACCCAGTACTTC
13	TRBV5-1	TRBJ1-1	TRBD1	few	CASSPSDRLEAFF	TGCGCCAGCAGCCCCTCGGACAGGCTTGAAGCTTTCTTT
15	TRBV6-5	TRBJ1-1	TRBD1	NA	CASRRTGTGGHEAFF	TGTGCCAGCAGAAGAACCGGGACAGGGGGTCATGAAGCTTTCTTT
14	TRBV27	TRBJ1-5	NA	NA	CASSLQGVHQPQHF	TGTGCCAGCAGCCTACAGGGCGTCCATCAGCCCCAGCATTTT
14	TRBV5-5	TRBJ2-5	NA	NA	CASSSSQRGETQYF	TGTGCCAGCAGCTCCTCTCAGAGGGGAGAGACCCAGTACTTC
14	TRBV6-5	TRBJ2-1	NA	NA	CASSLPGAISEQFF	TGTGCCAGCAGTCTCCCCGGGGCTATTAGTGAGCAGTTCTTC
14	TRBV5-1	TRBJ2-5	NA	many	CASSAKVGPETQYF	TGCGCCAGCAGCGCGAAGGTGGGGCCAGAGACCCAGTACTTC
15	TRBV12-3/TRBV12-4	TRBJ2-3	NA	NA	CASLSGRVRADTQYF	TGTGCCAGCCTCAGTGGGAGAGTGAGGGCAGATACGCAGTATTTT
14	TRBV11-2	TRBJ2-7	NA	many	CASSLSQGRGEQYF	TGCGCCAGCAGCTTGTCGCAGGGAAGAGGAGAGCAGTACTTC
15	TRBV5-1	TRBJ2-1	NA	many	CASSMAPGTSNEQFF	TGCGCCAGCAGCATGGCCCCCGGGACCAGCAATGAGCAGTTCTTC
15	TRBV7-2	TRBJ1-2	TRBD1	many	CASSLETGANYGYTF	TGTGCCAGCAGCTTAGAGACAGGGGCTAACTATGGCTACACCTTC
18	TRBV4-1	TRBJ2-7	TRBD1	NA	CASSQADRLRQGAYEQYF	TGCGCCAGCAGCCAAGCGGACAGGCTGCGACAGGGGGCCTACGAGCAGTACTTC
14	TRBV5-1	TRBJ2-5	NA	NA	CASSLDGREETQYF	TGCGCCAGCAGCTTGGACGGCAGGGAAGAGACCCAGTACTTC
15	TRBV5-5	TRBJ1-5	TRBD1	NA	CASSERTGLNQPQHF	TGTGCCAGCAGCGAAAGGACAGGTCTCAATCAGCCCCAGCATTTT
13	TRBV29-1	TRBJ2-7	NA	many	CSVKGSSSYKQYF	TGCAGCGTTAAAGGGTCTAGCTCCTACAAGCAGTACTTC
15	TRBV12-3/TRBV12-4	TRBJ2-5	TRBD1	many	CASSSGQGNRETQYF	TGTGCCAGCAGCAGCGGACAGGGAAATCGAGAGACCCAGTACTTC
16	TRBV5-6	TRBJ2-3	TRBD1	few	CASSEASGTGTDTQYF	TGTGCCAGCAGCGAGGCCTCCGGGACAGGGACAGATACGCAGTATTTT
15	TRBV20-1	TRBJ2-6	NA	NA	CSARGQESGANVLTF	TGCAGTGCTAGGGGTCAAGAATCTGGGGCCAACGTCCTGACTTTC
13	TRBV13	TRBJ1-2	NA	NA	CASSSGAVSGYTF	TGTGCCAGCAGCTCGGGAGCCGTAAGCGGCTACACCTTC
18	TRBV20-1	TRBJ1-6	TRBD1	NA	CSASRAGGQISYNSPLHF	TGCAGTGCTAGTCGGGCAGGGGGACAGATTAGTTATAATTCACCCCTCCACTTT
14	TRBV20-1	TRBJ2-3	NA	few	CSANLAEHTDTQYF	TGCAGTGCTAACCTAGCAGAACACACAGATACGCAGTATTTT
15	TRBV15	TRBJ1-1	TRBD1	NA	CATSRGQGWNTEAFF	TGTGCCACCAGCAGGGGACAGGGCTGGAACACTGAAGCTTTCTTT
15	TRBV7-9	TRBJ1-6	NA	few	CASSSPGPHNSPLHF	TGTGCCAGCAGCTCGCCGGGCCCGCATAATTCACCCCTCCACTTT
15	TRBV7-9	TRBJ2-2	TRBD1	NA	CASSFGGRGTGELFF	TGTGCCAGCAGCTTCGGCGGCAGGGGGACCGGGGAGCTGTTTTTT
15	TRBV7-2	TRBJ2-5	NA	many	CASSLASGGGETQYF	TGTGCCAGCAGCTTAGCGTCTGGGGGAGGAGAGACCCAGTACTTC
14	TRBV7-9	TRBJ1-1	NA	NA	CASSSRDKEHEAFF	TGTGCCAGCAGCTCCCGGGACAAGGAACACGAAGCTTTCTTT
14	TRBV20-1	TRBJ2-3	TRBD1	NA	CSARVAGGRDTQYF	TGCAGTGCTAGAGTCGCAGGGGGCAGGGATACGCAGTATTTT
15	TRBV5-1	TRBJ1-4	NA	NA	CASSLSLTGNEKLFF	TGCGCCAGCAGCTTATCTTTAACAGGGAATGAAAAACTGTTTTTT
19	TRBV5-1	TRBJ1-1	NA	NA	CASSLDLGRVKSLNTEAFF	TGCGCCAGCAGCTTGGATCTCGGCAGGGTTAAATCCTTGAACACTGAAGCTTTCTTT
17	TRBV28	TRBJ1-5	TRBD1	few	CASSSPTGTGANQPQHF	TGTGCCAGCAGTAGCCCAACAGGGACAGGGGCGAATCAGCCCCAGCATTTT
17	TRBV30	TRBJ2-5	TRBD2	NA	CAWSVRRTSGGSETQYF	TGTGCCTGGAGTGTACGACGGACTAGCGGGGGATCAGAGACCCAGTACTTC
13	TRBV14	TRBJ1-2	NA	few	CASSPEIYYGYTF	TGTGCCAGCAGCCCGGAAATCTACTATGGCTACACCTTC
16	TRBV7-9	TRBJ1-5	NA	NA	CASSLEWADYGQPQHF	TGTGCCAGCAGCTTAGAGTGGGCAGATTACGGTCAGCCCCAGCATTTT
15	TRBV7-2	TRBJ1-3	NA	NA	CASSLTLSSGNTIYF	TGTGCCAGCAGCCTAACTTTATCTTCTGGAAACACCATATATTTT
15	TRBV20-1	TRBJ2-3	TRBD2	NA	CSAQPSGGARDTQYF	TGCAGTGCTCAACCGAGCGGGGGGGCCAGAGATACGCAGTATTTT